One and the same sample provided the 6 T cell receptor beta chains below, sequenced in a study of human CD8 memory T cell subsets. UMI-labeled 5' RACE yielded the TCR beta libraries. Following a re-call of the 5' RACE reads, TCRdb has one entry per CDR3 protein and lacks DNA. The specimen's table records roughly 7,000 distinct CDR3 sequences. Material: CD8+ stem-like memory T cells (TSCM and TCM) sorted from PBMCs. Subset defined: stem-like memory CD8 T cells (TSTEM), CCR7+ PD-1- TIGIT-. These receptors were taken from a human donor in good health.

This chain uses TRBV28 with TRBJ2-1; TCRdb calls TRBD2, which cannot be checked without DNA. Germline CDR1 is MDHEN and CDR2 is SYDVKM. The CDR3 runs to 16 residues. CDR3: CASSFLAGELYNEQFF.

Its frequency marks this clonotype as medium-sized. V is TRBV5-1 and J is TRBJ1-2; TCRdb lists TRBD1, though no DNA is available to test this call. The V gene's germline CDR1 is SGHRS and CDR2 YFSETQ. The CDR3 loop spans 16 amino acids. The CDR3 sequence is CASRRTWDRGHDGYTF.

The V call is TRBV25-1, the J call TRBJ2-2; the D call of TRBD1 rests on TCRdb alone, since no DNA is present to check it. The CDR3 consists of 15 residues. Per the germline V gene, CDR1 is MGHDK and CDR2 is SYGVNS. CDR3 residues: CASSEGVGITGELFF.

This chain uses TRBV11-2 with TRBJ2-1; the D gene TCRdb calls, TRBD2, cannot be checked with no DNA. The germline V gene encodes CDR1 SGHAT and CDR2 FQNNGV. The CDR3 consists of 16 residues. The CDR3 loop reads CASRPPSGGLDNEQFF.

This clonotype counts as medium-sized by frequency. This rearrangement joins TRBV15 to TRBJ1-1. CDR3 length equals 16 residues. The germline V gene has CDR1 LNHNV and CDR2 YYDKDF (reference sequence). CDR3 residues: CATSRVPGLRDTEAFF.

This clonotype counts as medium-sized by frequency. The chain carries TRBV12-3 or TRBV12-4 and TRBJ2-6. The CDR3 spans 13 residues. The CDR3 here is CASSPGGANVLTF.